This passage covers 21 T cell receptor beta chains from one sample sequenced in a study of blood T cells in healthy people across ages. Combining a sample-barcoded 5' primer with a J-beta primer mix, a second PCR ran for 7 to 11 cycles. TCRdb re-called the 5' RACE reads with MiXCR, one entry per CDR3 protein. The sample holds approximately 780,000 distinct CDR3 sequences, 20% to 30% seen once. The same data also went into a second study, on T cells of mothers and their children.

The sample consisted of blood. The receptors were gathered from a boy younger than 18 in good health.

A few counts support this clonotype. The chain has TRBV4-1 and TRBJ2-5; D is ambiguous. Trimming pared 3 bases from V and 5 bases from J, leaving 10 bases between. CDR3 length equals 13 residues. The germline V gene encodes CDR1 MGHRA and CDR2 YSYEKL. For the CDR3, the DNA is TGCGCCAGCAGCCAGCCAGGAGCGGAGACCCAGTACTTC. As protein: CASSQPGAETQYF.

This clonotype was picked up a small number of times. A read error may account for a junction end that differs from germline. This chain connects TRBV25-1 to TRBJ2-7; no definite D call. Germline V CDR1 and CDR2: MGHDK, SYGVNS. This CDR3 has 13 amino acids. The CDR3 spells CVSSITGTYEQYF. The CDR3 coding sequence is TGTGTCAGCAGCATAACCGGCACCTACGAGCAGTACTTC.

J is TRBJ2-5 and V is TRBV6-5, with D tentatively TRBD2 (6 bases). The end of the DNA fits TRBJ2-7 better, so the J call may be wrong. CDR1 and CDR2 (germline): MNHEY, SVGAGI. CDR3 length equals 15 residues. The CDR3 sequence: CASSYSPGVSYEQYF. DNA for the CDR3: TGTGCCAGCAGTTACTCCCCGGGGGTTTCCTACGAGCAGTACTTC.

There are a few counts of this clonotype. CDR3 coding DNA: TGTGCCAGCAGTGAATTCGGGACTACTCCTCAAGAGACCCAGTACTTC. This encodes CASSEFGTTPQETQYF. The chain joins TRBV2 to TRBJ2-5, with 7 bases fitting TRBD2. This CDR3 contains 16 residues. After removal of 2 bases from V and 2 bases from J, the junction contained 8 bases not matched to a gene. Germline-derived CDR1 and CDR2 are SNHLY and FYNNEI.

The chain employs TRBV7-2 and TRBJ2-3, with TRBD2 matching 7 bases. Germline values: CDR1 SGHTA, CDR2 FQGNSA. The CDR3 contains 16 residues. The V segment lost 1 base and the J segment 0 bases; nucleotides outside the gene matches: 4. In DNA form, the CDR3 reads TGTGCCAGCAGCTTAGGGGTGCGGGGGAGCACAGATACGCAGTATTTT. It translates to CASSLGVRGSTDTQYF.

The rearrangement joins TRBV13 to TRBJ1-2; tentative D call: TRBD1 (6 bases). CDR1 is PRHDT and CDR2 is FYEKMQ in the germline V gene (reference sequence). The ends were cut back, 2 bases at V and 7 bases at J, with 14 bases in the middle. This CDR3 contains 14 residues. CDR3 loop: CASSLLGGGLGYTF. DNA for the CDR3: TGTGCCAGCAGCTTATTAGGGGGTGGGCTTGGCTACACCTTC.

The chain carries TRBV6-1 and TRBJ1-1, with unresolved D. CDR1 MNHNS and CDR2 SASEGT come from the germline V gene. The CDR3 covers 14 residues. Trimming shortened V by 6 bases and J by 2 bases, and 13 bases separated the two germline ends. This CDR3 reads CASSKGYENTEAFF. CDR3 DNA sequence: TGTGCCAGCAGCAAAGGTTACGAAAACACTGAAGCTTTCTTT.

The sample holds a few counts of this clonotype. The CDR3 DNA sequence: TGTGCCAGCAGCTTAGCGGGGGCAGGGGCTGATGAAGCTTTCTTT. Protein sequence: CASSLAGAGADEAFF. V and J are TRBV7-9 and TRBJ1-1, with a weak D call TRBD1 (6 bases). CDR3 length: 15 amino acids. The V gene lost 0 bases and the J gene lost 7 bases, with 15 bases spanning the gap. The germline CDR1 and CDR2 sequences are SEHNR and FQNEAQ (reference sequence).

V usage is TRBV5-1 and J usage is TRBJ2-5, with a possible D match to TRBD1 (6 bases). V lost 3 bases and J 4 bases, leaving 16 bases between the germline ends. CDR3 size: 15 residues. The germline CDR1 and CDR2 sequences are SGHRS and YFSETQ. The CDR3 spells CASSYRANRVETQYF. The CDR3 nucleotides read TGCGCCAGCAGCTACCGGGCTAACAGGGTAGAGACCCAGTACTTC.

The genes are TRBV6-1 and TRBJ1-6; D gene ambiguous. V lost 6 bases and J 7 bases, leaving 19 bases between the germline ends. The CDR3 consists of 16 residues. CDR1 and CDR2 from the germline V gene are MNHNS and SASEGT. CDR3 in DNA: TGTGCCAGCAGGCCAGACGGGTTCGGGTGGAATTCACCCCTCCACTTT. It yields the protein CASRPDGFGWNSPLHF.

In its sample, this clonotype was seen a few times. The chain combines TRBV7-3 with TRBJ2-5, with D perhaps matching TRBD2 (7 bases). The J call is uncertain, as TRBJ2-1 better fits the DNA end. Per germline, CDR1 SGHTA and CDR2 FQGTGA. The CDR3 contains 15 residues. The CDR3 sequence is CASSPQAGAFNEQFF. CDR3 nucleotide sequence: TGTGCCAGCAGCCCCCAGGCGGGGGCCTTCAATGAGCAGTTCTTC.

The chain carries TRBV9 and TRBJ2-7; TRBD1 matches at 11 bases. The length of the CDR3 is 15 residues. V lost 6 bases, J lost 3 bases, and 8 bases stayed unmatched. Germline values: CDR1 SGDLS, CDR2 YYNGEE. The CDR3: CASTEWTGGGYEQYF. The CDR3 DNA reads as TGTGCCAGCACCGAATGGACAGGGGGCGGCTACGAGCAGTACTTC.

The rearrangement joins TRBV7-3 to TRBJ2-5, with 7 bases matching TRBD2. Germline loops: CDR1 SGHTA, CDR2 FQGTGA. CDR3 length: 17 amino acids. Unmatched junction bases numbered 16, after V lost 4 bases and J lost 5 bases. For the CDR3, the DNA is TGTGCCAGCAGCTCCCCCCAACCTGGGTCCGGGGGGGAGACCCAGTACTTC. This codes for CASSSPQPGSGGETQYF.

This clonotype was seen only a few times. The CDR3 DNA reads TGTGCCAGCAGCTTTTATGGCGACCGAGCATTTTTT. It encodes CASSFYGDRAFF. V usage is TRBV7-8 and J usage is TRBJ1-4; unclear D gene. The CDR3 consists of 12 residues. Trimming stripped 3 bases from V and 17 bases from J, with 16 bases between. Germline assignment: CDR1 SGHVS and CDR2 FQNEAQ.

This chain joins TRBV13 and TRBJ2-7; D possibly corresponds to TRBD2 (5 bases). V lost 5 bases to trimming and J lost 2 bases, with 16 bases between them. This CDR3 is 15 amino acids long. Germline values: CDR1 PRHDT, CDR2 FYEKMQ (reference sequence). For the CDR3, the DNA is TGTGCCAGCAGCCAGGAAAGCGGCGGTGCCTACGAGCAGTACTTC. This codes for CASSQESGGAYEQYF.

Only a few counts were recorded for this clonotype. The V and J genes are TRBV29-1 and TRBJ2-5, with D uncertain. Gene TRBJ2-7 matches the end of the DNA better, so the J call may be wrong. The CDR3 consists of 16 residues. In germline, CDR1 is SQVTM, CDR2 ANQGSEA. The CDR3, as DNA: TGCAGCGTTGAAGATCCACGAGCTCCCTCTTCCTACGAGCAGTACTTC. Translation gives CSVEDPRAPSSYEQYF.

A remark on this clonotype: Compared with germline, one end of the junction differs, possibly owing to a read error. This sequence joins TRBV12-3 or TRBV12-4 and TRBJ2-4; no definite D call. The CDR3 sequence is 13 residues long. DNA for the CDR3: TGTGCCAGCAGCTTAGAGGCAAGGAACATTCAGTACTTC. This sequence encodes CASSLEARNIQYF.

This clonotype was observed a few times. The chain combines TRBV5-1 with TRBJ2-5; D is uncertain. Trimming took 0 bases from V and 0 from J, leaving 9 bases between them. Germline V gene lookup returns CDR1 SGHRS and CDR2 YFSETQ. The CDR3 is made up of 15 amino acids. This chain's CDR3 is CASSLATANQETQYF. CDR3 sequence (DNA): TGCGCCAGCAGCTTGGCAACAGCAAACCAAGAGACCCAGTACTTC.

This clonotype was detected a few times. The genes are TRBV6-5 and TRBJ2-1, with no clear D. The J call may be incorrect, as the DNA end agrees better with TRBJ2-7. The CDR3 has 14 amino acids. Per the germline V gene, CDR1 is MNHEY and CDR2 is SVGAGI. The CDR3 nucleotides read TGTGCCAGCACCAAGGACCATGCCTACTACGAGCAGTACTTC. Translated, it gives CASTKDHAYYEQYF.

Only a few counts were recorded for this clonotype. This chain links TRBV6-5 with TRBJ1-6; D might be TRBD1 (5 bases). Trimming left V 6 bases short and J 8 bases short, with 11 bases between. Per germline, CDR1 MNHEY and CDR2 SVGAGI. The length of the CDR3 is 13 residues. The DNA for the CDR3 is TGTGCCAGCAGAAGAGGGGAGGATTCACCCCTCCACTTT. Its translation: CASRRGEDSPLHF.

V is TRBV10-3 and J is TRBJ2-7, with 8 bases matching TRBD1. V was clipped by 6 bases and J by 2 bases; unmatched bases: 6. CDR3 size: 14 residues. Per germline, CDR1 ENHRY and CDR2 SYGVKD. The DNA of the CDR3 is TGTGCCATCAGAACCGGGACAGGAACCTACGAGCAGTACTTC. Amino acids: CAIRTGTGTYEQYF.